This T cell receptor (beta chain) was sequenced for a study of T cell repertoires in aging, cancer and after chemotherapy. Background on the study: Donors were grouped into six age bands spanning 30 or younger through 70 or older. Over several months to years, re-sampled healthy donor repertoires clearly shared clones. Points from the study as a whole: Across the chemotherapy interval, each cancer cohort showed higher median generation probability, suggesting thymic rebound. In healthy donors, age-related TCR diversity loss mainly reflected lost richness.

Rearranged V-D-J TRB sequences were amplified with a mixed TRB-A/B primer pool. TCRdb redid the calling of the multiplex PCR reads with MiXCR, one entry per CDR3 protein. Here the sample spans some 6,000 distinct CDR3 sequences, 38% being singletons. In germline, CDR1 is MNHEY, CDR2 SVGEGT. The ends lost 1 base at V and 2 bases at J; junction bases unmatched: 13. This CDR3 has 20 residues. Amplification of TCR beta used genomic DNA extracted from peripheral blood. Comment on this clonotype: Its specificity is not known.

The chain has TRBV6-2 or TRBV6-3 and TRBJ1-6, with 8 bases that match TRBD1. This sequence originates from a human donor in good health. Specimen: blood. CDR3 sequence reads: CASSYFQGAQEEPYNSPLHF. The CDR3 coding sequence is TGTGCCAGCAGTTACTTCCAGGGGGCGCAGGAGGAGCCCTATAATTCACCCCTCCACTTT.